Presented here are 31 T cell receptor beta chains from one specimen sequenced in a study of control samples from healthy donors and cancer patients. Profiling relied on immunoSEQ multiplex PCR, and the TCRdb table lists in-frame clones only, not all of them. This sample carries some 120,000 clones, roughly 94% of them seen once, and the ten largest clones take around 3.6%. Sequencing was done on a sample of blood. The receptors were gathered from a man aged 25 to 40 in good health.

The chain uses TRBV2 and TRBJ2-7; a weak D match, TRBD1 (6 bases). This CDR3 has 21 residues. V was shortened by 4 bases and J by 0 bases, with 31 bases between the two germline ends. CDR1 and CDR2 (germline): SNHLY, FYNNEI. The CDR3: CASSGFSPRTQSGTNSYEQYF. The DNA for the CDR3 is TGTGCCAGCAGTGGTTTTTCCCCGCGAACCCAGTCCGGGACAAACTCCTACGAGCAGTACTTC.

The CDR3 bases are TGTGCCACTTCGGTCGGACTAGCGGGGGCCCGAAACATTCAGTACTTC. Translation: CATSVGLAGARNIQYF. J is TRBJ2-4 and V is TRBV28; 13 nucleotides match TRBD2. This CDR3 contains 16 residues. The germline gives CDR1 MDHEN, CDR2 SYDVKM. V trimming: 10 bases; J trimming: 6 bases; junction bases outside the gene matches: 12.

The rearrangement uses TRBV11-2 and TRBJ2-4, with 12 bases lining up with TRBD2. V lost 1 base, J lost 3 bases, and 7 bases stayed unmatched. CDR1 SGHAT and CDR2 FQNNGV come from the germline V gene. CDR3 size: 18 residues. DNA of the CDR3: TGTGCCAGCAGCTTAGCTCGCGGACTAGCGGGGCACAAAAACATTCAGTACTTC. Amino acids: CASSLARGLAGHKNIQYF.

This chain joins TRBV7-3 and TRBJ2-2, with 7 bases matching TRBD1. The ends lost 6 bases at V and 2 bases at J; junction bases unmatched: 3. CDR1 and CDR2 from the germline V gene are SGHTA and FQGTGA. The CDR3 has 14 amino acids. Here the CDR3 DNA reads TGTGCCAGCAGATGGGACAGCAACACCGGGGAGCTGTTTTTT. Translating it yields CASRWDSNTGELFF.

The chain has TRBV18 and TRBJ2-7; D perhaps matches TRBD2 (5 bases). Trimming pared 2 bases from V and 5 bases from J, leaving 10 bases between. Germline V lookup: CDR1 KGHSH, CDR2 LQKENI. This CDR3 contains 13 residues. The DNA for the CDR3 is TGTGCCAGCTCACCAGAACTAGGGAACGAGCAGTACTTC. It encodes CASSPELGNEQYF.

J is TRBJ2-1 and V is TRBV12-3 or TRBV12-4, with a tentative D call TRBD1 (6 bases). Trimming cost V 5 bases and J 4 bases, with 9 bases left between them. CDR3 length: 13 amino acids. The CDR3 DNA reads TGTGCCAGCAGTCCTGACAGGTACAATGAGCAGTTCTTC. The encoded protein is CASSPDRYNEQFF.

The gene calls are TRBV27 and TRBJ1-4; D unresolved. The CDR3 is made up of 18 amino acids. Trimming removed 3 bases from V and 5 bases from J, with 22 bases in between. Per the germline V gene, CDR1 is MNHEY and CDR2 is SMNVEV (reference sequence). The CDR3 DNA reads TGTGCCAGCAGTTTCGAAAAGGCGGTGAGGGTGGGGAATGAAAAACTGTTTTTT. As protein: CASSFEKAVRVGNEKLFF.

This chain joins TRBV6-5 and TRBJ1-6, with D possibly being TRBD1 (6 bases). Trimming pared 3 bases from V and 7 bases from J, leaving 10 bases between. CDR3 length: 14 amino acids. CDR1 and CDR2 (germline): MNHEY, SVGAGI. The CDR3: CASSYGGGNSPLHF. The DNA for the CDR3 is TGTGCCAGCAGTTATGGAGGGGGAAATTCACCCCTCCACTTT.

The chain carries TRBV9 and TRBJ1-6; D may be TRBD1 (6 bases). The ends were cut back, 3 bases at V and 6 bases at J, with 31 bases in the middle. The CDR3 is 21 amino acids. Germline V gene sequence: CDR1 SGDLS, CDR2 YYNGEE. In nucleotides, the CDR3 is TGTGCCAGCAGCGCCCCCCACAGCGCCTGGGGGCCATTTATTAGTAATTCACCCCTCCACTTT. It specifies CASSAPHSAWGPFISNSPLHF. Variable domain in full (rest from reference TRBV9 and TRBJ1-6): DSGVTQTPKHLITATGQRVTLRCSPRSGDLSVYWYQQSLDQGLQFLIQYYNGEERAKGNILERFSAQQFPDLHSELNLSSLELGDSALYFCASSAPHSAWGPFISNSPLHFGNGTRLTVT.

This chain connects TRBV9 to TRBJ1-1; no reliable D call. V lost 0 bases and J lost 4, with 10 bases in between. The length of the CDR3 is 14 residues. Germline V gene data show CDR1 as SGDLS and CDR2 as YYNGEE. CDR3 in amino acids: CASSVGDLGTEAFF. As DNA, the CDR3 is TGTGCCAGCAGCGTAGGGGATCTGGGCACTGAAGCTTTCTTT.

This rearrangement joins TRBV18 to TRBJ1-1, with no clear D. CDR1 KGHSH and CDR2 LQKENI come from the germline V gene. The CDR3 has 14 residues. Trimming shortened V by 2 bases and J by 2 bases, and 9 bases separated the two germline ends. The CDR3 DNA reads TGTGCCAGCTCACCAATGGCCAGAAACACTGAAGCTTTCTTT. Its translation: CASSPMARNTEAFF.

The gene calls are TRBV6-2 or TRBV6-3 and TRBJ1-2; D not certain. CDR1 is MNHEY and CDR2 is SVGEGT in the germline V gene. The CDR3 contains 11 residues. V lost 6 bases, J lost 7 bases, and 9 bases lay in between. CDR3 sequence: CASSLTFGYTF. The CDR3 bases are TGTGCCAGCAGCCTCACGTTTGGCTACACCTTC.

This chain links TRBV6-1 with TRBJ1-6, with D possibly TRBD1 on 5 matching bases. V was trimmed by 1 base and J by 7 bases, leaving 8 bases between them. The CDR3 contains 14 residues. Per the germline V gene, CDR1 is MNHNS and CDR2 is SASEGT. This chain's CDR3 is CASSEGGGNSPLHF. CDR3 DNA sequence: TGTGCCAGCAGTGAAGGGGGCGGAAATTCACCCCTCCACTTT.

V gene TRBV27 combines with J gene TRBJ2-2; TRBD1 aligns across 7 bases. J was trimmed by 4 bases and V by 4 bases; bases with no gene match: 6. Germline V gene lookup returns CDR1 MNHEY and CDR2 SMNVEV (reference sequence). The CDR3 has 15 amino acids. The CDR3: CASSSPGQSTGELFF. The CDR3 bases are TGTGCCAGCAGTTCCCCGGGACAGAGCACCGGGGAGCTGTTTTTT.

V usage is TRBV10-1 and J usage is TRBJ2-1; TRBD2 matches 7 bases. Trimming at V came to 2 bases and at J to 7 bases, leaving 2 bases not matched to a gene. Germline V gene sequence: CDR1 WNHNN, CDR2 SYGVQD (reference sequence). The CDR3 extends over 13 amino acids. This chain's CDR3 is CASSEKRGNEQFF. The CDR3 coding sequence is TGCGCCAGCAGTGAGAAGCGGGGAAATGAGCAGTTCTTC.

This clone was detected a few times. This chain connects TRBV21-1 to TRBJ1-3. TRBV21-1 is a documented pseudogene. CDR3 size: 16 residues. This CDR3 is CASSKAGRGLGNTIYF. The CDR3 region has the DNA TGTGCCAGCAGCAAAGCAGGCCGGGGGCTGGGAAACACCATATATTTT.

This clone was recorded once. V usage is TRBV7-6 and J usage is TRBJ2-6; D is possibly TRBD1 (7 bases). The CDR3 runs to 20 residues. Trimming cost V 0 bases and J 0 bases, with 18 bases left between them. In germline, CDR1 is SGHVS, CDR2 FNYEAQ. CDR3 amino acids: CASSLAGRGQGGSGANVLTF. CDR3 nucleotide sequence: TGTGCCAGCAGCTTAGCAGGTCGGGGCCAGGGGGGCTCTGGGGCCAACGTCCTGACTTTC.

A single count supports this clone. The CDR3 DNA reads as TGTGCCAGCAGCCGATGGGGTAGTTATCCGCCCACCGCACGGACAGATACGCAGTATTTT. Amino acid sequence: CASSRWGSYPPTARTDTQYF. This chain uses TRBV6-6 with TRBJ2-3; D remains ambiguous. Trimming took 6 bases from V and 3 from J, leaving 31 bases between them. This CDR3 has 20 residues. Germline CDR1 and CDR2: MNHNY and SVGAGI (reference sequence).

This rearrangement joins TRBV6-5 to TRBJ1-4, with D unclear. Trimming left V 0 bases short and J 4 bases short, with 9 bases between. CDR3 size: 15 residues. CDR1 and CDR2 from the germline V gene are MNHEY and SVGAGI. CDR3 in amino acids: CASSYSPALNEKLFF. The CDR3 coding sequence is TGTGCCAGCAGTTACTCGCCAGCCCTTAATGAAAAACTGTTTTTT.

This chain links TRBV2 with TRBJ1-3, with 9 nucleotides matching TRBD1. V gave up 8 bases and J gave up 4 bases; unmatched junction bases: 9. Looked up from germline, CDR1 is SNHLY and CDR2 is FYNNEI. This CDR3 contains 15 residues. DNA for the CDR3: TGTGCCAGCCTGACCTACAGGGGGCTCGGAAACACCATATATTTT. Encoded protein: CASLTYRGLGNTIYF. Complete variable domain (other parts from reference TRBV2 and TRBJ1-3): EPEVTQTPSHQVTQMGQEVILRCVPISNHLYFYWYRQILGQKVEFLVSFYNNEISEKSEIFDDQFSVERPDGSNFTLKIRSTKLEDSAMYFCASLTYRGLGNTIYFGEGSWLTVV.

The rearrangement joins TRBV5-1 to TRBJ1-4; no reliable D call. The CDR3 totals 15 residues. The V gene lost 0 bases and the J gene lost 7 bases, with 13 bases spanning the gap. CDR1 SGHRS and CDR2 YFSETQ come from the germline V gene. CDR3 sequence reads: CASSLAPRNGEKLFF. For the CDR3, the DNA is TGCGCCAGCAGCTTGGCCCCGAGAAACGGTGAAAAACTGTTTTTT.

The J gene is TRBJ1-5, the V gene TRBV24-1; D gene unclear. Per germline, CDR1 KGHDR and CDR2 SFDVKD. CDR3 length equals 12 residues. V was pared by 0 bases and J by 5 bases, with 1 base between. The DNA of the CDR3 is TGTGCCACCAGTGATTTGTATCAGCCCCAGCATTTT. Translating gives CATSDLYQPQHF.

The J gene is TRBJ2-7, the V gene TRBV29-1; D is ambiguous. The V gene's germline CDR1 is SQVTM and CDR2 ANQGSEA. V dropped 2 bases and J dropped 0 bases, with 8 bases sitting between them. The CDR3 covers 13 residues. The CDR3 DNA reads as TGCAGCGTTGAAAGTGACGGCTCCTACGAGCAGTACTTC. Its protein is CSVESDGSYEQYF.

This clone was counted a single time. The J gene is TRBJ2-3, the V gene TRBV7-3, with D uncertain. Deletions cut 2 bases from V and 0 bases from J, with 3 bases between. This CDR3 has 13 amino acids. Germline CDR1 is SGHTA and CDR2 is FQGTGA. CDR3 region: CASSLASTDTQYF. CDR3 nucleotides: TGTGCCAGCAGCTTAGCTAGCACAGATACGCAGTATTTT.

The chain links TRBV21-1 to TRBJ1-6. TRBV21-1 is tagged as a pseudogene. CDR3 length equals 12 residues. This CDR3 is CARDGGNSPLHF. CDR3 nucleotides: TGTGCCAGGGACGGAGGAAATTCACCCCTCCACTTT.

The CDR3 is CASTPSRAALNTEAFF. In DNA, the CDR3 is TGTGCCTCCACCCCCAGTAGGGCAGCACTGAACACTGAAGCTTTCTTT. The chain employs TRBV30 and TRBJ1-1; D is ambiguous. This CDR3 is 16 amino acids long. The V end lost 7 bases, the J end lost 0 bases, and 21 bases lay between the germline ends. Germline assignment: CDR1 GTSNPN and CDR2 SVGIG (reference sequence). Based on the CDR3 plus reference TRBV30 and TRBJ1-1, the full variable domain is SQTIHQWPATLVQPVGSPLSLECTVEGTSNPNLYWYRQAAGRGLQLLFYSVGIGQISSEVPQNLSASRPQDRQFILSSKKLLLSDSGFYLCASTPSRAALNTEAFFGQGTRLTVV.

The chain couples TRBV29-1 to TRBJ1-1, with D maybe TRBD1 (5 bases). The CDR3 length is 12 residues. Germline CDR1 SQVTM, CDR2 ANQGSEA. Between the trimmed V and J ends, which lost 6 bases and 6 bases, there was a span of 14 bases. The CDR3 region is CSVAPGAAEAFF. The CDR3 DNA sequence: TGCAGCGTCGCCCCCGGGGCCGCTGAAGCTTTCTTT.

V gene TRBV20-1 combines with J gene TRBJ2-7; D is ambiguous. Germline assignment: CDR1 DFQATT and CDR2 SNEGSKA (reference sequence). CDR3 length: 11 residues. Between the trimmed V and J ends, which lost 2 bases and 6 bases, there was a span of 8 bases. The CDR3 sequence: CSARRYGEQYF. CDR3 in DNA: TGCAGTGCTAGACGCTATGGCGAGCAGTACTTC.

CDR3 DNA sequence: TGTGCCAGCAGCTTCCCCGGAGATACGCAGTATTTT. Residues: CASSFPGDTQYF. J is TRBJ2-3 and V is TRBV7-9; the D is unclear. The CDR3 is made up of 12 amino acids. The germline gives CDR1 SEHNR, CDR2 FQNEAQ (reference sequence). The ends were cut back, 3 bases at V and 5 bases at J, with 6 bases in the middle.

The rearrangement uses TRBV29-1 and TRBJ2-3; 10 bases line up with TRBD2. The CDR3 length is 18 residues. V dropped 0 bases and J dropped 5; count of bases not matched to a gene: 14. The germline CDR1 and CDR2 sequences are SQVTM and ANQGSEA. CDR3 nucleotide sequence: TGCAGCGTTGAAGATGCGGGCGGGCCTAGCGGGGGCGTAGATACGCAGTATTTT. Translation: CSVEDAGGPSGGVDTQYF.

The chain employs TRBV21-1 and TRBJ2-1; the D segment call TRBD1 is taken from the table without a DNA check. TRBV21-1 is shown as a pseudogene. The CDR3 is 16 amino acids. The CDR3 region is CASPGQGGTRPHEQFF. CDR3 bases: TGTGCCAGCCCCGGACAGGGGGGGACGCGGCCCCATGAGCAGTTCTTC.